This is a list of T cell receptor beta chains from one sample in a study of spatial heterogeneity in lung cancer. TCRdb itself ran the 5' RACE reads through MiXCR, one entry per CDR3 protein. The sample lists under 13,000 distinct CDR3 sequences, around a quarter occurring once. The sample consisted of PBMCs, taken at surgery. These TCRs come from a female donor with early-stage non-small cell lung cancer. The CDR3 runs from the conserved cysteine through the conserved F or W. A D gene is named only where the DNA matches it firmly. Not every row has a clone size; where given, it reads once, few, many or a size class.

D: TRBD1; J: TRBJ1-2; size: few; V: TRBV7-2; length: 14; CDR3: CASSRDRGNYGYTF; DNA: TGTGCCAGCAGCCGGGACAGGGGGAACTATGGCTACACCTTC
D: NA; J: TRBJ2-7; size: medium-sized; V: TRBV20-1; length: 15; CDR3: CSARDPGLSDYEQYF; DNA: TGCAGTGCTAGAGACCCAGGGCTTTCGGACTACGAGCAGTACTTC
D: NA; J: TRBJ2-7; size: few; V: TRBV19; length: 14; CDR3: CASSIGVDYYEQYF; DNA: TGTGCCAGTAGTATAGGAGTCGATTATTACGAGCAGTACTTC
D: NA; J: TRBJ1-2; size: many; V: TRBV4-3; length: 14; CDR3: CASSHVEGGYGYTF; DNA: TGCGCCAGCAGCCATGTCGAGGGGGGGTATGGCTACACCTTC
D: NA; J: TRBJ1-2; size: many; V: TRBV12-3/TRBV12-4; length: 13; CDR3: CASSSGLIRGYTF; DNA: TGTGCCAGCAGTTCCGGACTCATAAGGGGCTACACCTTC
D: NA; J: TRBJ2-7; size: NA; V: TRBV1; length: 18; CDR3: CTSSQDSSGGYFPYEQYF; DNA: TGCACCAGCAGCCAAGATAGCAGCGGGGGTTACTTTCCCTACGAGCAGTACTTC
D: TRBD2; J: TRBJ2-1; size: few; V: TRBV19; length: 16; CDR3: CASRSGTSGSVNEQFF; DNA: TGTGCCAGTAGGTCGGGGACTAGCGGGAGTGTAAATGAGCAGTTCTTC
D: TRBD2; J: TRBJ2-5; size: medium-sized; V: TRBV5-5; length: 15; CDR3: CASSISGRPKETQYF; DNA: TGTGCCAGCAGCATTAGCGGGAGGCCCAAAGAGACCCAGTACTTC
D: NA; J: TRBJ1-6; size: medium-sized; V: TRBV6-5; length: 15; CDR3: CASRQDRIGNSPLHF; DNA: TGTGCCAGCAGGCAGGACAGAATAGGCAATTCACCCCTCCACTTT
D: NA; J: TRBJ2-2; size: NA; V: TRBV30; length: 14; CDR3: CAWSGTRNTGELFF; DNA: TGTGCCTGGAGTGGGACACGAAACACCGGGGAGCTGTTTTTT
D: NA; J: TRBJ2-2; size: NA; V: TRBV18; length: 12; CDR3: CASSSNTGELFF; DNA: TGTGCCAGCTCATCTAACACCGGGGAGCTGTTTTTT
D: NA; J: TRBJ2-1; size: few; V: TRBV20-1; length: 15; CDR3: CSASFPLGGTNEQFF; DNA: TGCAGTGCTAGTTTCCCTCTCGGCGGGACCAATGAGCAGTTCTTC
D: TRBD1; J: TRBJ1-3; size: few; V: TRBV7-9; length: 16; CDR3: CASSTLRGLGGNTIYF; DNA: TGTGCCAGCAGTACCCTCAGGGGGCTAGGAGGAAACACCATATATTTT
D: TRBD2; J: TRBJ2-1; size: NA; V: TRBV10-2; length: 16; CDR3: CASRLAGGREYNEQLF; DNA: TGCGCCAGCAGACTAGCGGGAGGGCGAGAATACAATGAGCAGTTGTTC
D: TRBD2; J: TRBJ2-3; size: once; V: TRBV2; length: 12; CDR3: CASNGGIDTQYF; DNA: TGTGCCAGCAACGGGGGGATAGATACGCAGTATTTT
D: TRBD2; J: TRBJ2-1; size: NA; V: TRBV6-5; length: 15; CDR3: CASSYPGGPRDEQFF; DNA: TGTGCCAGCAGTTACCCGGGAGGGCCTAGGGATGAGCAGTTCTTC
D: NA; J: TRBJ2-1; size: few; V: TRBV5-1; length: 12; CDR3: CASSLARNEQFF; DNA: TGCGCCAGCAGCTTGGCCCGCAATGAGCAGTTCTTC
D: TRBD2; J: TRBJ2-7; size: NA; V: TRBV20-1; length: 14; CDR3: CSALEGGREYEQYF; DNA: TGCAGTGCTTTAGAGGGCGGGAGGGAGTACGAGCAGTACTTC
D: NA; J: TRBJ2-7; size: few; V: TRBV10-3; length: 17; CDR3: CAISESEGKGFSYEQYF; DNA: TGTGCCATCAGTGAGTCAGAAGGTAAAGGTTTCTCCTACGAGCAGTACTTC
D: NA; J: TRBJ2-7; size: NA; V: TRBV28; length: 16; CDR3: CASRREGGSSAYEQYF; DNA: TGTGCCAGCAGGCGTGAGGGGGGGAGTTCTGCCTACGAGCAGTACTTC
D: TRBD1; J: TRBJ2-7; size: medium-sized; V: TRBV4-2; length: 14; CDR3: CASSQAGTGREQYF; DNA: TGTGCCAGCAGCCAAGCCGGGACAGGGAGGGAGCAGTACTTC
D: TRBD1; J: TRBJ2-1; size: NA; V: TRBV7-2; length: 15; CDR3: CASSYGQGGYNEQFF; DNA: TGTGCCAGCAGCTACGGACAGGGGGGCTACAATGAGCAGTTCTTC
D: TRBD2; J: TRBJ2-1; size: few; V: TRBV10-2; length: 13; CDR3: CASTLAGGNEQFF; DNA: TGCGCCAGCACACTAGCGGGAGGCAATGAGCAGTTCTTC
D: TRBD1; J: TRBJ2-6; size: medium-sized; V: TRBV15; length: 17; CDR3: CATSTGTADSGANVLTF; DNA: TGTGCCACCAGCACCGGGACAGCGGACTCTGGGGCCAACGTCCTGACTTTC
D: TRBD2; J: TRBJ2-1; size: medium-sized; V: TRBV29-1; length: 15; CDR3: CSVEGGLAVNNEQFF; DNA: TGCAGCGTTGAAGGGGGACTAGCGGTAAACAATGAGCAGTTCTTC
D: TRBD1; J: TRBJ2-1; size: NA; V: TRBV5-1; length: 13; CDR3: CASSPTQGDEQFF; DNA: TGCGCCAGCAGCCCAACACAGGGGGATGAGCAGTTCTTC
D: NA; J: TRBJ1-1; size: medium-sized; V: TRBV18; length: 12; CDR3: CASSDLNTEAFF; DNA: TGTGCCAGCTCAGACCTGAACACTGAAGCTTTCTTT
D: NA; J: TRBJ2-7; size: once; V: TRBV12-3/TRBV12-4; length: 15; CDR3: CASSPRGGPPYEQYF; DNA: TGTGCCAGCAGTCCCAGGGGGGGGCCCCCCTACGAGCAGTACTTC
D: NA; J: TRBJ1-4; size: few; V: TRBV20-1; length: 13; CDR3: CSAPERVGEKLFF; DNA: TGCAGTGCTCCAGAGAGGGTAGGGGAAAAACTGTTTTTT
D: NA; J: TRBJ2-5; size: NA; V: TRBV6-1; length: 15; CDR3: CASSEITGQQETQYF; DNA: TGTGCCAGCAGTGAAATCACAGGGCAGCAAGAGACCCAGTACTTC
D: NA; J: TRBJ1-5; size: NA; V: TRBV27; length: 14; CDR3: CASSFRYSNQPQHF; DNA: TGTGCCAGCAGTTTTCGTTATAGCAATCAGCCCCAGCATTTT
D: TRBD1; J: TRBJ2-7; size: NA; V: TRBV7-2; length: 12; CDR3: CASSSQGAEQYF; DNA: TGTGCCAGCAGCTCACAGGGGGCCGAGCAGTACTTC
D: TRBD2; J: TRBJ2-3; size: many; V: TRBV6-2/TRBV6-3; length: 14; CDR3: CASASGLHTDTQYF; DNA: TGTGCCAGCGCTAGCGGACTCCACACAGATACGCAGTATTTT
D: NA; J: TRBJ1-2; size: many; V: TRBV20-1; length: 13; CDR3: CSASSDGYYGYTF; DNA: TGCAGTGCTAGTTCCGACGGCTACTATGGCTACACCTTC
D: TRBD2; J: TRBJ2-5; size: NA; V: TRBV13; length: 18; CDR3: CASSLSRTSGGVQETQYF; DNA: TGTGCCAGCAGCTTATCAAGGACTAGCGGGGGTGTACAAGAGACCCAGTACTTC
D: NA; J: TRBJ1-1; size: NA; V: TRBV12-3/TRBV12-4; length: 12; CDR3: CASSPGARGAFF; DNA: TGTGCCAGCAGTCCCGGGGCACGCGGAGCTTTCTTT
D: TRBD2; J: TRBJ2-2; size: NA; V: TRBV3-1; length: 16; CDR3: CASSRDGTRGTGELFF; DNA: TGTGCCAGCAGCCGAGACGGGACTAGGGGCACCGGGGAGCTGTTTTTT
D: NA; J: TRBJ2-3; size: medium-sized; V: TRBV10-1; length: 15; CDR3: CASSEGGGHTDTQYF; DNA: TGCGCCAGCAGTGAAGGAGGGGGCCACACAGATACGCAGTATTTT
D: NA; J: TRBJ2-1; size: NA; V: TRBV3-1; length: 14; CDR3: CASSRAGTFNEQFF; DNA: TGTGCCAGCAGCCGAGCCGGGACTTTCAATGAGCAGTTCTTC
D: NA; J: TRBJ2-3; size: few; V: TRBV6-6; length: 14; CDR3: CASSLPDLADTQYF; DNA: TGTGCCAGCAGTCTCCCGGATTTGGCAGATACGCAGTATTTT
D: NA; J: TRBJ2-1; size: few; V: TRBV4-1; length: 14; CDR3: CASSEASSYNEQFF; DNA: TGCGCCAGTTCGGAGGCAAGCTCCTACAATGAGCAGTTCTTC
D: TRBD2; J: TRBJ2-2; size: few; V: TRBV4-2; length: 17; CDR3: CASSSHGGESPTGELFF; DNA: TGTGCCAGCAGCTCCCACGGGGGGGAGAGCCCCACCGGGGAGCTGTTTTTT
D: NA; J: TRBJ2-3; size: many; V: TRBV20-1; length: 15; CDR3: CSADTGGQGTDTQYF; DNA: TGCAGTGCTGACACGGGGGGACAGGGCACAGATACGCAGTATTTT
D: TRBD1; J: TRBJ1-5; size: NA; V: TRBV27; length: 19; CDR3: CASSSYLPGQVGSNQPQHF; DNA: TGTGCCAGCAGTTCTTATTTGCCCGGACAGGTCGGTAGTAATCAGCCCCAGCATTTT
D: TRBD2; J: TRBJ2-7; size: few; V: TRBV29-1; length: 12; CDR3: CSVDSGSYEQYF; DNA: TGCAGCGTTGACAGCGGGAGTTACGAGCAGTACTTC
D: NA; J: TRBJ2-7; size: many; V: TRBV28; length: 16; CDR3: CASSYPRVPKTYEQYF; DNA: TGTGCCAGCAGTTATCCCCGGGTCCCTAAGACCTACGAGCAGTACTTC
D: NA; J: TRBJ2-3; size: many; V: TRBV2; length: 13; CDR3: CASARGFADTQYF; DNA: TGTGCCAGCGCCCGAGGGTTTGCAGATACGCAGTATTTT
D: NA; J: TRBJ2-1; size: few; V: TRBV3-1; length: 11; CDR3: CASSHPNEQFF; DNA: TGTGCCAGCAGCCACCCGAATGAGCAGTTCTTC
D: NA; J: TRBJ2-3; size: medium-sized; V: TRBV5-1; length: 16; CDR3: CASSDQGGGGTDTQYF; DNA: TGCGCCAGCAGCGATCAAGGGGGAGGAGGCACAGATACGCAGTATTTT
D: NA; J: TRBJ2-2; size: NA; V: TRBV4-2; length: 13; CDR3: CASSQESPGELFF; DNA: TGTGCCAGCAGCCAAGAAAGCCCCGGGGAGCTGTTTTTT